Each of the 17 T cell receptor beta chains below was sequenced from the same sample in a study of blood T cell repertoires in COVID-19. Profiled with immunoSEQ multiplex PCR; TCRdb holds only in-frame clones, not every one. The sample has 110,000 to 150,000 clones, around 90% seen once. The source material was peripheral blood. These receptors all come from an elderly woman with acute or convalescent COVID-19.

The chain has TRBV20-1 and TRBJ1-1, with TRBD1 as a possible D gene (6 bases). The CDR3 length is 13 residues. Between the trimmed V and J ends, which lost 3 bases and 7 bases, there was a span of 15 bases. CDR1 is DFQATT, CDR2 SNEGSKA, per germline (reference sequence). The CDR3 DNA sequence: TGCAGTGCTAGTGGGGGCCGGGGGATTGAAGCTTTCTTT. Amino acids: CSASGGRGIEAFF.

The rearrangement links TRBV7-2 to TRBJ2-1; D not resolved. CDR3 length: 13 residues. V was clipped by 6 bases and J by 5 bases, with 11 bases between them. Germline V lookup: CDR1 SGHTA, CDR2 FQGNSA. CDR3 nucleotides: TGTGCCAGCAGTCAAGCGCGCAACAATGAGCAGTTCTTC. It specifies CASSQARNNEQFF.

V gene TRBV5-8 combines with J gene TRBJ1-6; the match to TRBD1 covers 8 bases. This CDR3 has 13 amino acids. The junction had 2 bases not matched to a gene; V was cut back by 6 bases and J by 6 bases. Germline CDR1 SGHTS, CDR2 YDEGEE. The DNA for the CDR3 is TGTGCCAGCAACGGACAGGGTAATTCACCCCTCCACTTT. Translating gives CASNGQGNSPLHF.

There are a few counts of this clone. This sequence joins TRBV25-1 and TRBJ1-2, with D perhaps matching TRBD1 (6 bases). CDR3 length equals 15 residues. Germline V CDR1 and CDR2: MGHDK, SYGVNS. The V end lost 3 bases, the J end lost 8 bases, and 19 bases lay between the germline ends. As DNA, the CDR3 is TGTGCCAGCAGTGAGGCGGGGGCCAGGGGATACGGCTACACCTTC. This codes for CASSEAGARGYGYTF.

V gene TRBV6-5 combines with J gene TRBJ1-2; TRBD1 might be the D (5 bases). The CDR3 covers 14 residues. Deletions cut 2 bases from V and 0 bases from J, with 7 bases between. Germline assignment: CDR1 MNHEY and CDR2 SVGAGI. The CDR3 DNA follows: TGTGCCAGCAGTTACGCAGGGTCTAACTATGGCTACACCTTC. This translates into CASSYAGSNYGYTF.

The CDR3 loop is CASSLQGPYGYTF. The CDR3 region has the DNA TGTGCCAGCTCACTACAGGGCCCCTATGGCTACACCTTC. The chain links TRBV18 to TRBJ1-2; weak D call: TRBD1 (6 bases). CDR1 KGHSH and CDR2 LQKENI come from the germline V gene. The CDR3 is made up of 13 amino acids. V shed 4 bases and J shed 4 bases, with 10 bases lying between them.

The J gene is TRBJ1-4, the V gene TRBV12-5, with 11 positions matching TRBD1. CDR1 is LGHNT and CDR2 is FRNRAP in the germline V gene. With 6 bases clipped from V and 7 bases from J, the junction kept 4 bases outside the gene matches. The CDR3 contains 14 residues. The CDR3 is CASGSGTGGEKLFF. The CDR3 bases are TGTGCTAGTGGCTCCGGGACAGGGGGTGAAAAACTGTTTTTT.

The chain couples TRBV2 to TRBJ2-5, with TRBD1 matching over 9 bases. CDR1 is SNHLY and CDR2 is FYNNEI in the germline V gene. The CDR3 contains 15 residues. The ends lost 5 bases at V and 4 bases at J; junction bases unmatched: 8. The CDR3 DNA reads TGTGCCAGCAGTTCCCCGGGACAGGGTACAGAGACCCAGTACTTC. Protein sequence: CASSSPGQGTETQYF. The entire variable domain, with the rest obtained from reference TRBV2 and TRBJ2-5, is as follows: EPEVTQTPSHQVTQMGQEVILRCVPISNHLYFYWYRQILGQKVEFLVSFYNNEISEKSEIFDDQFSVERPDGSNFTLKIRSTKLEDSAMYFCASSSPGQGTETQYFGPGTRLLVL.

This chain connects TRBV28 to TRBJ1-3; 7 bases match TRBD1. Germline values: CDR1 MDHEN, CDR2 SYDVKM. The trim removed 1 base at V and 1 base at J, leaving 4 bases unmatched. The CDR3 sequence is 16 residues long. DNA for the CDR3: TGTGCCAGCAGTTTATCCGGGACAGCATCTGGAAACACCATATATTTT. The encoded protein is CASSLSGTASGNTIYF.

Only one count was recorded for this clone. This chain joins TRBV6-5 and TRBJ1-1; 9 positions agree with TRBD1. The CDR3 loop spans 14 amino acids. V dropped 8 bases and J dropped 0; count of bases not matched to a gene: 4. The germline V gene has CDR1 MNHEY and CDR2 SVGAGI. The CDR3 region has the DNA TGTGCCAGCGGACAGGGGCACATGAACACTGAAGCTTTCTTT. Translation: CASGQGHMNTEAFF.

This chain links TRBV11-2 with TRBJ1-5; TRBD1 aligns across 8 bases. J gave up 7 bases and V 5 bases, and 4 bases lay outside the gene matches. From germline, CDR1 is SGHAT and CDR2 FQNNGV. This CDR3 region has 13 residues. This CDR3 reads CASSATGEQPQHF. In DNA, the CDR3 is TGTGCCAGCAGCGCGACAGGGGAGCAGCCCCAGCATTTT. Variable domain in full (rest from reference TRBV11-2 and TRBJ1-5): EAGVAQSPRYKIIEKRQSVAFWCNPISGHATLYWYQQILGQGPKLLIQFQNNGVVDDSQLPKDRFSAERLKGVDSTLKIQPAKLEDSAVYLCASSATGEQPQHFGDGTRLSIL.

The CDR3 region is CASSRQFANTGELFF. Here the CDR3 DNA reads TGTGCCAGCTCTCGACAGTTCGCGAACACCGGGGAGCTGTTTTTT. V usage is TRBV18 and J usage is TRBJ2-2, with D possibly being TRBD1 (5 bases). Germline CDR1 KGHSH, CDR2 LQKENI. CDR3 length equals 15 residues. V lost 6 bases, J lost 0 bases, and 11 bases lay in between.

The chain combines TRBV7-2 with TRBJ2-7; D is possibly TRBD1 (6 bases). CDR1 is SGHTA and CDR2 is FQGNSA in the germline V gene. This CDR3 has 15 residues. V was clipped by 0 bases and J by 0 bases, with 9 bases between them. The CDR3 spells CASSLARGSSYEQYF. CDR3 sequence (DNA): TGTGCCAGCAGCTTAGCGAGGGGGTCCTCCTACGAGCAGTACTTC.

V gene TRBV14 combines with J gene TRBJ1-5; 7 nucleotides line up with TRBD1. Trimming took 1 base from V and 2 from J; bases not matched to a gene: 5. Germline V gene data show CDR1 as SGHDN and CDR2 as FVKESK. This CDR3 has 16 amino acids. As DNA, the CDR3 is TGTGCCAGCAGCCAAGGTGAGGGGGCCCGCAATCAGCCCCAGCATTTT. Amino acid sequence: CASSQGEGARNQPQHF.

This chain links TRBV4-2 with TRBJ2-5, with 7 bases lining up with TRBD2. With V trimmed by 3 bases and J by 5 bases, 0 bases remained unmatched. CDR1 LGHNA and CDR2 YNFKEQ come from the germline V gene. The CDR3 totals 12 residues. The CDR3 loop is CASSQGGETQYF. CDR3 DNA: TGTGCCAGCAGCCAGGGGGGGGAGACCCAGTACTTC.

The chain uses TRBV25-1 and TRBJ1-5, with D tentatively TRBD1 (5 bases). The ends were cut back, 3 bases at V and 3 bases at J, with 15 bases in the middle. The CDR3 runs to 16 residues. Germline CDR1 MGHDK, CDR2 SYGVNS. The DNA of the CDR3 is TGTGCCAGCAGTGAGCCCCCTCACAGGTCCAATCAGCCCCAGCATTTT. It specifies CASSEPPHRSNQPQHF.

This clone came up once. This rearrangement joins TRBV3-1 (or the pseudogene TRBV3-2) to TRBJ1-6, with 9 bases that match TRBD1. This CDR3 is 17 amino acids long. With 3 bases clipped from V and 14 bases from J, the junction kept 17 bases outside the gene matches. Germline assignment: CDR1 LGHDT and CDR2 YNNKEL (reference sequence). The CDR3 bases are TGTGCCAGCAGCCACGCCCCCACGGGACAGGGCCCATCAACCCTCCACTTT. It specifies CASSHAPTGQGPSTLHF.